The entry below gives a single T cell receptor beta chain sequence along with its context. Its matching antigen is unknown. These data belong to a study of graft-versus-host responses after intestinal transplantation. V lost 10 bases and J lost 6, with 7 bases in between. CDR3 size: 10 residues. Germline CDR1 is WSHSY and CDR2 is SAAADI. Sequencing was performed with immunoSEQ multiplex PCR; in TCRdb, only in-frame clones are kept and a portion is missing. The repertoire holds under 150,000 clones, 90% seen once, with approximately 0.18% in the top ten. Sample: unstimulated CD4+ T cells sorted from spleen or lymph node cells, taken before intestinal transplant. The TCR comes from a human donor who received an intestinal transplant. The rearrangement uses TRBV10-2 and TRBJ1-3; D is uncertain. CDR3: CATYQNTIYF. The CDR3 nucleotides read TGCGCCACCTATCAAAACACCATATATTTT.